This T cell receptor (beta chain) was documented in a study of shared clonotypes between healthy human individuals. General observations from the study: Naive subsets typically showed greater estimated richness than memory subsets. Sharing across four donors was seen in around 5% of naive CD4 clonotypes.

Details on this clone: What it recognizes is unknown.

The table came from immunoSEQ multiplex PCR; TCRdb's copy has only in-frame clones and leaves some out. The sample has 2 million to 2.5 million clones, 90% to 95% seen once. Trimming cost V 8 bases and J 5 bases; bases outside gene matches: 15. This CDR3 contains 17 residues. The germline V gene encodes CDR1 MRHNA and CDR2 SNTAGT. The sample consisted of naive CD4+ T cells from PBMCs. Specified subset: CD45RA+ positively selected. The clonotype was recovered from a young man in good health. Some clones in this sample may be carry-over from other donors' samples. V usage is TRBV6-4 and J usage is TRBJ2-1, with TRBD2 identical over 10 bases. The CDR3 spells CASARLAGALPHNEQFF. CDR3 bases: TGTGCCAGCGCTCGGCTAGCGGGAGCGCTTCCCCACAATGAGCAGTTCTTC.